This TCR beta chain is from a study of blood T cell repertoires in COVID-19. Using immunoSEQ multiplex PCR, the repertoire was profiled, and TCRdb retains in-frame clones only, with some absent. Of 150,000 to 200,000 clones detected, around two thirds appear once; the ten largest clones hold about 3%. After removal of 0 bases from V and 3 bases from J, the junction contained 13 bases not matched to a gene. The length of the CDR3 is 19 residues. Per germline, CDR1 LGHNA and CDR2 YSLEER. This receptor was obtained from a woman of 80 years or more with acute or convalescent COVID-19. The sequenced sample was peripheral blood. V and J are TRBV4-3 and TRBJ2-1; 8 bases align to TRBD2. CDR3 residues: CASSQESGGVSGGYNEQFF. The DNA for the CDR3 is TGCGCCAGCAGCCAAGAATCAGGTGGTGTAAGCGGGGGCTACAATGAGCAGTTCTTC.